This TCR beta chain was captured by sequencing in a study of TIL therapy for anti-PD-1-resistant metastatic lung cancer (dated by TCRdb to the early 2020s). For the wider study: Tumors were harvested prior to any PD-1/PD-L1 blockade, after which nivolumab was administered to patients, and lymphodepletion, expanded TIL infusion and IL-2 were given to patients who progressed. A median age of about 57 years (range about 38-85) and a median tumor PD-L1 proportion score of roughly 6% were recorded among enrolled patients. The cohort was composed predominantly of lung adenocarcinoma, with a few EGFR-mutant and two ALK-rearranged tumors included, and half of patients were identified as current or former smokers. Across the cohort, whole-exome sequencing showed a median non-synonymous tumor mutation burden of roughly 1.5 mutations per megabase. Clonotypes were tracked across tumor, expanded TIL product and serial blood samples by T cell receptor beta sequencing of tumor and peripheral blood. Paper-wide results and their limitations: The baseline peripheral repertoire was partially replaced by infused TIL clonotypes, which then decayed over months, and persistence showed no apparent association with response. The study protocol defined all tumor marker inferences as exploratory. The cohort was highly selected, with more treatment-naive, never-smoker and oncogene-addicted patients than typical, limiting generalizability.

The intended sense of this specimen's time point label: pre-treatment sample, taken before nivolumab and TIL therapy. Between late 2017 and early 2020, a dual-center phase I trial enrolled adults who had stage 4 NSCLC. The samples were drawn from an open-label, single-arm phase I trial testing tumor-infiltrating lymphocyte therapy combined with nivolumab in advanced non-small cell lung cancer. Blood mononuclear cells from EDTA tubes were separated on a Ficoll gradient and snap-frozen as pellets, and DNA was extracted from the cells using a Qiagen mini-prep kit. Of note for this clone: Its binding antigen is unknown. There are no base qualities to consult, and no much larger clone falls within one base.

The CDR3 runs 12 residues from the cysteine to the phenylalanine. Only CDR3 DNA is held: 36 bases, read in frame from base 1. The germline ends are 7 bases apart after V is trimmed by 2 bases and J by 4 bases. Sequences SGHRS (CDR1) and YFSETQ (CDR2) are obtained from the germline V gene. Using bias-controlled multiplex PCR with the immunoSEQ v3 hsTCRB kit, the TCR beta CDR3 regions were amplified from genomic DNA. An Illumina NextSeq 500 was used to sequence the TCR libraries, reaching around 1.8 million read pairs at survey level or roughly 5-6.5 million at deep level. The study's own analysis went as follows. V, D and J genes were assigned, non-productive sequences were removed, and clonality was reported by immunoSEQ Analyzer software. Repertoires were compared by productive Simpson clonality and by the Morisita overlap index of productive TRB rearrangements between infused TIL and blood. Absolute clonotype counts in blood were estimated by multiplying the lymphocyte count by the CD3+ fraction and by the productive frequency of the clone. What TCRdb holds here is the immuneACCESS table cut down to in-frame rearrangements. Part of the clones is not present; checked against another copy, under half of the missing clones reflect an unresolved V gene, and the others are unexplained. D and trimming come from the DNA, and the V and J calls and clone size come from that table. Across this sample there are 55,000 to 65,000 clones, with under 75% seen only once. 6.6% of the sample is held by the ten biggest clonotypes.

This receptor was identified in a person aged 25 to 85 with non-small cell lung cancer. This receptor chain uses TRBV5-1 and TRBJ2-7; the D gene remains uncertain. The sample in question was blood, obtained at baseline. The CDR3 reads as follows: CASSFNVYEQYF. The nucleotides are TGCGCCAGCAGCTTTAATGTATACGAGCAGTACTTC.